A selection of T cell receptor beta chains follows, all from one sample in a study of blood T cell repertoires in COVID-19. The method was immunoSEQ multiplex PCR; TCRdb's version includes in-frame clones alone and lacks a portion of them. This table holds about 210,000 clones, around nine tenths found once. The sequenced sample consisted of peripheral blood. These receptors all stem from a middle-aged woman with acute or convalescent COVID-19. Each CDR3 is given with its conserved first and last residue. The order of the fields is D gene, clone size, V gene, J gene, CDR3 protein, CDR3 DNA. A D gene is named only where the DNA matches it firmly. Not all rows give a size; the values are once, few, many and, for expanded clones, a class.

TRBD1	NA	TRBV5-1	TRBJ1-6	CASSAGIDRGYSPLHF	TGCGCCAGCAGCGCCGGGATAGACAGGGGCTATTCACCCCTCCACTTT
NA	once	TRBV27	TRBJ2-5	CASSFGTGTQYF	TGTGCCAGCAGTTTTGGGACTGGGACCCAGTACTTC
TRBD1	NA	TRBV29-1	TRBJ2-1	CSVDIRGLLLNEQFF	TGCAGCGTCGATATTAGGGGGCTTCTGCTCAATGAGCAGTTCTTC
NA	NA	TRBV5-1	TRBJ1-1	CASSLTTGPDEAFF	TGCGCCAGCAGCTTAACCACAGGCCCAGATGAAGCTTTCTTT
NA	NA	TRBV4-1	TRBJ2-2	CASSPQNTGELFF	TGCGCCAGCAGCCCACAGAACACCGGGGAGCTGTTTTTT
NA	NA	TRBV6-5	TRBJ1-1	CASSYSKSGAEAFF	TGTGCCAGCAGTTACTCTAAATCAGGGGCTGAAGCTTTCTTT
TRBD2	few	TRBV19	TRBJ2-3	CASSMDLAGGHDTQYF	TGTGCCAGTAGTATGGATCTAGCGGGGGGACATGATACGCAGTATTTT
TRBD1	NA	TRBV5-1	TRBJ1-2	CASSPSGQGGYGYTF	TGCGCCAGCAGCCCCTCCGGACAGGGGGGCTATGGCTACACCTTC
TRBD2	NA	TRBV9	TRBJ2-5	CASSVGLAGVTFQETQYF	TGTGCCAGCAGCGTCGGACTAGCGGGGGTAACGTTCCAAGAGACCCAGTACTTC
TRBD1	NA	TRBV19	TRBJ1-5	CASSIAPYRDSINQPQHF	TGTGCCAGTAGTATAGCCCCGTACCGGGACAGCATAAATCAGCCCCAGCATTTT
TRBD1	NA	TRBV19	TRBJ1-1	CASSMPPGQGRGTEAFF	TGTGCCAGTAGTATGCCGCCGGGACAGGGGAGAGGCACTGAAGCTTTCTTT
NA	NA	TRBV6-2/TRBV6-3	TRBJ1-1	CASSYSQRRTEAFF	TGTGCCAGCAGTTACTCGCAGAGGCGCACTGAAGCTTTCTTT
NA	NA	TRBV6-5	TRBJ1-1	CASTLGGNMNTEAFF	TGTGCCAGCACCCTAGGAGGAAATATGAACACTGAAGCTTTCTTT